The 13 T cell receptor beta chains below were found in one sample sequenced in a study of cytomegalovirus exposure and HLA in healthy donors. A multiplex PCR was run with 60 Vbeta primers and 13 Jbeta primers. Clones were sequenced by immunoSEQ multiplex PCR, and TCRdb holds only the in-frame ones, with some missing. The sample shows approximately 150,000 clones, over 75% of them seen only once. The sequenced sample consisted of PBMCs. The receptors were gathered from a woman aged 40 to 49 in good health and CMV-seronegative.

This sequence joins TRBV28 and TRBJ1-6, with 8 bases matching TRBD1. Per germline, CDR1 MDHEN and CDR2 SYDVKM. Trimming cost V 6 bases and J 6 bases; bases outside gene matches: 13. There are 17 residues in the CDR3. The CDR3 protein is CASSSTTGGLGNSPLHF. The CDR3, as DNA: TGTGCCAGCAGCAGTACCACAGGGGGTCTTGGTAATTCACCCCTCCACTTT.

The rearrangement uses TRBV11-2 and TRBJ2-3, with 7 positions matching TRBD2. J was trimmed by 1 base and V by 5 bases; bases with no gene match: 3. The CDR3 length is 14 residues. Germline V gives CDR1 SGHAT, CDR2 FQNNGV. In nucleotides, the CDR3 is TGTGCCAGCAGCCGGGGGGTAGGCACAGATACGCAGTATTTT. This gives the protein CASSRGVGTDTQYF.

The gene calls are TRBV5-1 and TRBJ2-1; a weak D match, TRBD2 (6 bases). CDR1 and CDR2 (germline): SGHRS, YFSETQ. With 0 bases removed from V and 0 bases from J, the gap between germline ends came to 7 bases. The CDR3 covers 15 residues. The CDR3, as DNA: TGCGCCAGCAGCTTGGACGGGAGCTCCTACAATGAGCAGTTCTTC. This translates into CASSLDGSSYNEQFF.

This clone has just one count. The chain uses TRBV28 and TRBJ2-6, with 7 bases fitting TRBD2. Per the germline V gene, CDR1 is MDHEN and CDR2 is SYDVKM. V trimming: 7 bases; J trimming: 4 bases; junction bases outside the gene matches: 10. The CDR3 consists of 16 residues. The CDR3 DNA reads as TGTGCCAGCACCCCGGGAGGTGACGGCGGGGCCAACGTCCTGACTTTC. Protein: CASTPGGDGGANVLTF. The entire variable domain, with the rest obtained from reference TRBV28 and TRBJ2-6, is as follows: DVKVTQSSRYLVKRTGEKVFLECVQDMDHENMFWYRQDPGLGLRLIYFSYDVKMKEKGDIPEGYSVSREKKERFSLILESASTNQTSMYLCASTPGGDGGANVLTFGAGSRLTVL.

In DNA form, the CDR3 reads TGTGCCAGCAGTATCAGGGACATGAACACTGAAGCTTTCTTT. It translates to CASSIRDMNTEAFF. The chain couples TRBV6-5 to TRBJ1-1; tentative D call: TRBD1 (6 bases). The germline gives CDR1 MNHEY, CDR2 SVGAGI. V lost 5 bases and J lost 0, with 10 bases in between. This CDR3 has 14 amino acids.

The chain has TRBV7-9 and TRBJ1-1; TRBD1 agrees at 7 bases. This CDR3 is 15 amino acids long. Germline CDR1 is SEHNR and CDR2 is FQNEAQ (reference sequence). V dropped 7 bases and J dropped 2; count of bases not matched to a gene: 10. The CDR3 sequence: CASNPLGQTNTEAFF. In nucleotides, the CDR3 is TGTGCCAGCAACCCCCTGGGACAGACCAACACTGAAGCTTTCTTT.

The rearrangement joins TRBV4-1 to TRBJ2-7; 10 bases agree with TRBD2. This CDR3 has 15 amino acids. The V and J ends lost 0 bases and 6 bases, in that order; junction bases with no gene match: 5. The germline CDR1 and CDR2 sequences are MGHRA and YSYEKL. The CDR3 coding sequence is TGCGCCAGCAGCCAAGATATCCTAGCGGGAGCCGAGCAGTACTTC. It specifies CASSQDILAGAEQYF.

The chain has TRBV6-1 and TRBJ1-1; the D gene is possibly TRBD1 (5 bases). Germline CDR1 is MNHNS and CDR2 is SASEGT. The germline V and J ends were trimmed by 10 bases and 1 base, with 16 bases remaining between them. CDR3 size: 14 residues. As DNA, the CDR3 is TGTGCCATCCAATCCAGGGCCCCGAACACTGAAGCTTTCTTT. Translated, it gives CAIQSRAPNTEAFF.

CDR3 sequence (DNA): TGTGCCAGCAGCCGGGGACTATTCACCGGGGAGCTGTTTTTT. It is translated as CASSRGLFTGELFF. The V gene is TRBV6-5, the J gene TRBJ2-2; the match to TRBD2 covers 7 bases. V lost 6 bases and J lost 4; bases outside the gene matches: 5. The CDR3 has 14 amino acids. Germline V gives CDR1 MNHEY, CDR2 SVGAGI.

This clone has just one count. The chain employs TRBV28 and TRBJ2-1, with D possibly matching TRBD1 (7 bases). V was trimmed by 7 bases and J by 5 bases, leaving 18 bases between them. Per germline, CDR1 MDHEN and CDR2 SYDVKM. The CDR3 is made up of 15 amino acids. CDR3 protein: CASTTAGQINNEQFF. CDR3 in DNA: TGTGCCAGCACCACTGCGGGACAGATAAACAATGAGCAGTTCTTC. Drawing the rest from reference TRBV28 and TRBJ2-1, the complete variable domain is DVKVTQSSRYLVKRTGEKVFLECVQDMDHENMFWYRQDPGLGLRLIYFSYDVKMKEKGDIPEGYSVSREKKERFSLILESASTNQTSMYLCASTTAGQINNEQFFGPGTRLTVL.

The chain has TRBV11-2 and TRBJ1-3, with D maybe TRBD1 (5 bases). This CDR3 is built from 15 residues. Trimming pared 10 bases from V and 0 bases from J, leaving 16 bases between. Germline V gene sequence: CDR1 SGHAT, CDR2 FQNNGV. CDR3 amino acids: CATSGTPNSGNTIYF. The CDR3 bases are TGTGCCACCTCCGGGACTCCTAACTCTGGAAACACCATATATTTT. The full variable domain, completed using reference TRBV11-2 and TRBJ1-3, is EAGVAQSPRYKIIEKRQSVAFWCNPISGHATLYWYQQILGQGPKLLIQFQNNGVVDDSQLPKDRFSAERLKGVDSTLKIQPAKLEDSAVYLCATSGTPNSGNTIYFGEGSWLTVV.

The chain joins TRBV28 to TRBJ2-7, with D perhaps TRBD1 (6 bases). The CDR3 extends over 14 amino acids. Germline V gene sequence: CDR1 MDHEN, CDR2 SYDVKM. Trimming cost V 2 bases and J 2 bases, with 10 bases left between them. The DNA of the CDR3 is TGTGCCAGCAGTTTAGTACAGGGACCCTACGAGCAGTACTTC. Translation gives CASSLVQGPYEQYF.

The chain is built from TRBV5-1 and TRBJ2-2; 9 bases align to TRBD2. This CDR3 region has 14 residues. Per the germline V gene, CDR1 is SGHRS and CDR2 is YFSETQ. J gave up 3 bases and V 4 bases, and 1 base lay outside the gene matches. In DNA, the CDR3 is TGCGCCAGCAGCGCGGGAGGGCACACCGGGGAGCTGTTTTTT. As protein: CASSAGGHTGELFF.